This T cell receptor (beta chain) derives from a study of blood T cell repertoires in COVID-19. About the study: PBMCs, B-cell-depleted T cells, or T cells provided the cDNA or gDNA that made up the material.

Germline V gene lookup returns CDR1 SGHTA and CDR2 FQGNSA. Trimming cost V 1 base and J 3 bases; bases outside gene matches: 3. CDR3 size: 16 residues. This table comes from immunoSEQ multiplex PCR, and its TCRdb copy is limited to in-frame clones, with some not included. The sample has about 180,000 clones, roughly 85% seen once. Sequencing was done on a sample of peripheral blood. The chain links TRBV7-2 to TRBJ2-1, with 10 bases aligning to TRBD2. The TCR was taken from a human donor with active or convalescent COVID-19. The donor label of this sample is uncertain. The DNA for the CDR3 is TGTGCCAGCAGCTTAGTGGCTAGCGGGGGCTACAATGAGCAGTTCTTC. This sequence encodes CASSLVASGGYNEQFF.